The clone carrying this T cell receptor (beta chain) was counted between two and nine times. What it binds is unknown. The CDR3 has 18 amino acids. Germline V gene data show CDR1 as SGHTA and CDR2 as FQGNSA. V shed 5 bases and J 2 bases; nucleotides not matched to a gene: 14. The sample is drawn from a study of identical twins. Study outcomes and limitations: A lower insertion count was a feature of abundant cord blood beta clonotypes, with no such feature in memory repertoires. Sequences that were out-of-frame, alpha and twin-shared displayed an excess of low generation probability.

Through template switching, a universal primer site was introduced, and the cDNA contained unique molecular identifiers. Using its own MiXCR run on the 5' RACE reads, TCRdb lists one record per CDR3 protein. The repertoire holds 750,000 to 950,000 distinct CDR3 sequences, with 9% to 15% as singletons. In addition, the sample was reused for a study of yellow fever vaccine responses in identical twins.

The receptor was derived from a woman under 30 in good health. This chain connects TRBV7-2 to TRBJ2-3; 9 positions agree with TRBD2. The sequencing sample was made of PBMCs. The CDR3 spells CASSLPRGGIISTDTQYF. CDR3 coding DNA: TGTGCCAGCAGCCTACCGCGGGGGGGCATCATATCCACAGATACGCAGTATTTT.